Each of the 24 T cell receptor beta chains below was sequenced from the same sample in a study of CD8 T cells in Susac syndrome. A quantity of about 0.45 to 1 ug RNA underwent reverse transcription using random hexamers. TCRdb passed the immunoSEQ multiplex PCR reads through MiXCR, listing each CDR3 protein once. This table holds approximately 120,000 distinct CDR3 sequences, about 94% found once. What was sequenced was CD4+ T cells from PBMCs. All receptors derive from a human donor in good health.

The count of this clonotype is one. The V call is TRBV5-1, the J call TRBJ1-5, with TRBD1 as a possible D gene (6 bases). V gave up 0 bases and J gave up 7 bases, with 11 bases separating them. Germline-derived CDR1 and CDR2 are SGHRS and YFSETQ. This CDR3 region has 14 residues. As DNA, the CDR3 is TGCGCCAGCAGCTTGGCAGAGGGGGAGCAGCCCCAGCATTTT. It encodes CASSLAEGEQPQHF.

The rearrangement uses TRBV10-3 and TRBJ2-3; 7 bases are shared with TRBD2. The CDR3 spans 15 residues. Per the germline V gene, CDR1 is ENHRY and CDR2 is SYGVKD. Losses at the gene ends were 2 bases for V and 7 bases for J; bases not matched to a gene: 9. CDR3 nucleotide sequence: TGTGCCATCAGTGAGGAGCCCCGGGAGGATCATACGCAGTATTTT. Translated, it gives CAISEEPREDHTQYF.

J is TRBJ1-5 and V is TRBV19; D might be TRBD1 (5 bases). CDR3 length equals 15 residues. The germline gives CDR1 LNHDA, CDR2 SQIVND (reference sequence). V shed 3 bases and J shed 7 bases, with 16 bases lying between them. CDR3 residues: CASSISSGSGQPQHF. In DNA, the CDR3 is TGTGCCAGTAGTATCAGCTCAGGGTCTGGACAGCCCCAGCATTTT. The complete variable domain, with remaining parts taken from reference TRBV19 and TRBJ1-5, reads DGGITQSPKYLFRKEGQNVTLSCEQNLNHDAMYWYRQDPGQGLRLIYYSQIVNDFQKGDIAEGYSVSREKKESFPLTVTSAQKNPTAFYLCASSISSGSGQPQHFGDGTRLSIL.

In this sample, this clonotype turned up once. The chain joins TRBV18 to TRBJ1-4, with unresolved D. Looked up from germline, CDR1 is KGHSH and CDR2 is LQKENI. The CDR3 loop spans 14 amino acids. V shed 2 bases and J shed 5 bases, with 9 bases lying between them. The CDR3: CASSPVPLNEKLFF. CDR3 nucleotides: TGTGCCAGCTCACCAGTCCCGTTGAATGAAAAACTGTTTTTT.

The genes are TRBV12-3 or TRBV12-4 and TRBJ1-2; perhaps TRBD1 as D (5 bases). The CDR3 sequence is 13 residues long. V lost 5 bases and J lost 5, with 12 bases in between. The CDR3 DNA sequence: TGTGCCAGCAGTCTCCAGGGTGGATATGGCTACACCTTC. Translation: CASSLQGGYGYTF.

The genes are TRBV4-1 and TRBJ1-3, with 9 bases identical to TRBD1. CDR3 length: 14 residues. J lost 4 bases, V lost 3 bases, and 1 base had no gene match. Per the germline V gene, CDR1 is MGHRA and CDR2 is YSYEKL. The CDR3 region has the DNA TGCGCCAGCAGCCAGGGACAGGGAGGAAACACCATATATTTT. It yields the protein CASSQGQGGNTIYF.

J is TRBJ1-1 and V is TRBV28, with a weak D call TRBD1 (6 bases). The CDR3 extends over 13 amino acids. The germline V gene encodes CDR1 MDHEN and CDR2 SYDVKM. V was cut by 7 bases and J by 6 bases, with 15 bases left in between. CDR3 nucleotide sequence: TGTGCCAGCACTCTAGGGGGGAAGGCTGAAGCTTTCTTT. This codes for CASTLGGKAEAFF.

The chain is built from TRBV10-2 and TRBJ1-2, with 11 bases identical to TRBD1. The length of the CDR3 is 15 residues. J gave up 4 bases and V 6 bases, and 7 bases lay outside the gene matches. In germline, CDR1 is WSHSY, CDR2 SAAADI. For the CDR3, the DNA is TGCGCCAGCAGGGCAGGACAGGGGGCGTTCTATGGCTACACCTTC. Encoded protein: CASRAGQGAFYGYTF.

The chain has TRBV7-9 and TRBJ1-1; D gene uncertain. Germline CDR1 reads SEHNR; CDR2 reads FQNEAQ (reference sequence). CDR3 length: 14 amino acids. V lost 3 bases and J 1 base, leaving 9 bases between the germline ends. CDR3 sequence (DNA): TGTGCCAGCAGCTTTCCTCGGAGGAACACTGAAGCTTTCTTT. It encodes CASSFPRRNTEAFF.

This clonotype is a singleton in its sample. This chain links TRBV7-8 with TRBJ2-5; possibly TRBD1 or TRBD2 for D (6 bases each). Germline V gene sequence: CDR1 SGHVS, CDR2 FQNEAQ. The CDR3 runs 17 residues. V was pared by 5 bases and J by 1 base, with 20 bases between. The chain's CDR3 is CASSLVVARGVQETQYF. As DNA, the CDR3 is TGTGCCAGCAGCCTAGTAGTGGCTAGGGGGGTCCAAGAGACCCAGTACTTC. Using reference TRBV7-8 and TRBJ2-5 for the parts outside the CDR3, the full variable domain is GAGVSQSPRYKVAKRGQDVALRCDPISGHVSLFWYQQALGQGPEFLTYFQNEAQLDKSGLPSDRFFAERPEGSVSTLKIQRTQQEDSAVYLCASSLVVARGVQETQYFGPGTRLLVL.

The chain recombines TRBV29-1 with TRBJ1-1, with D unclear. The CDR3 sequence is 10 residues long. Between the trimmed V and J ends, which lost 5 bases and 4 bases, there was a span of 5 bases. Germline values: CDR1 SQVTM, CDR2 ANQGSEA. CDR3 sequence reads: CSVKVTEAFF. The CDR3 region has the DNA TGCAGCGTTAAGGTCACTGAAGCTTTCTTT.

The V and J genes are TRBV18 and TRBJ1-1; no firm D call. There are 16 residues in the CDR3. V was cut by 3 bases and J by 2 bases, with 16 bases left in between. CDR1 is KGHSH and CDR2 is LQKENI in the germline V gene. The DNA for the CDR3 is TGTGCCAGCTCACCGGGCCAATTCAGCATCAACACTGAAGCTTTCTTT. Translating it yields CASSPGQFSINTEAFF.

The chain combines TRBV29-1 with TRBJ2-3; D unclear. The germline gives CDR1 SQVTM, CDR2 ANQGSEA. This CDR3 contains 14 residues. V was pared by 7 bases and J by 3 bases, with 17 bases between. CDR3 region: CSDLTLGETDTQYF. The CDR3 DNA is TGCAGCGACCTAACCCTAGGAGAGACAGATACGCAGTATTTT.

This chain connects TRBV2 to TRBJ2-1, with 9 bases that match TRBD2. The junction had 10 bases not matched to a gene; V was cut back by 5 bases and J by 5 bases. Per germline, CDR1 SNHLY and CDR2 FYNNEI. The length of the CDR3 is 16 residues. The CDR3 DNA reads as TGTGCCAGCAGTCGATTACGACTAGCGGTAAACAATGAGCAGTTCTTC. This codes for CASSRLRLAVNNEQFF.

CDR3 protein: CASRIGASGTYEQYF. The CDR3 nucleotides are TGTGCCAGCAGGATTGGGGCTAGCGGAACCTACGAGCAGTACTTC. The chain uses TRBV6-5 and TRBJ2-7; 7 nucleotides align to TRBD2. Germline lookup yields CDR1 MNHEY and CDR2 SVGAGI. This CDR3 spans 15 amino acids. After removal of 6 bases from V and 2 bases from J, the junction contained 10 bases not matched to a gene.

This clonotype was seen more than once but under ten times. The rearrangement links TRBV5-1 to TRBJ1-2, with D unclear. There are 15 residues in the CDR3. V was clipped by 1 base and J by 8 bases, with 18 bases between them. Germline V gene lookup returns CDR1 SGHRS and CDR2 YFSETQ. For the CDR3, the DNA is TGCGCCAGCAGCTTGTCTCCTACGGGAGGCTGGGGCTACACCTTC. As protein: CASSLSPTGGWGYTF.

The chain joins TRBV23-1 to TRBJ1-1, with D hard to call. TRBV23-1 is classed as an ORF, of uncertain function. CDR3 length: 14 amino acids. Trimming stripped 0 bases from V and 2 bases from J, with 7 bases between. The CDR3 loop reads CASSQSYRNTEAFF. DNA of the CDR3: TGCGCCAGCAGTCAATCTTACAGAAACACTGAAGCTTTCTTT.

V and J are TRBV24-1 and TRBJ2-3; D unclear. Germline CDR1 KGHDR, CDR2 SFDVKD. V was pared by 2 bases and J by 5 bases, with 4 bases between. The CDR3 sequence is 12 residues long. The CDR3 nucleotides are TGTGCCACCAGTGATTGGCAAGATACGCAGTATTTT. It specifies CATSDWQDTQYF.

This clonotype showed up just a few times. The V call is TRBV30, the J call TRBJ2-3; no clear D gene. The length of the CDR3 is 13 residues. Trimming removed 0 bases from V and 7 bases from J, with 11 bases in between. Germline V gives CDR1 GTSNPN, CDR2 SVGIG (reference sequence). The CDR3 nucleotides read TGTGCCTGGAGTGTCTCTACCAAAAATACGCAGTATTTT. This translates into CAWSVSTKNTQYF.

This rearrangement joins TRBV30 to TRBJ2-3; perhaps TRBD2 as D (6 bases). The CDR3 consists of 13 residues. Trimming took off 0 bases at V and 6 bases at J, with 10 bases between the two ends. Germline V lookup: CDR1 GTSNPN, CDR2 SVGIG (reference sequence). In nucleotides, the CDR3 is TGTGCCTGGAGTGTACTTGGGGGGGATACGCAGTATTTT. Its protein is CAWSVLGGDTQYF.

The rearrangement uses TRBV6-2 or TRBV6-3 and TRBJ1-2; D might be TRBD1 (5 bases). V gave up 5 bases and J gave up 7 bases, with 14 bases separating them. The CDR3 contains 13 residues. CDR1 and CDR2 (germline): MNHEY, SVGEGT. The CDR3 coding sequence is TGTGCCAGCAGTGTTCCAGGGTCGGGTGGCTACACCTTC. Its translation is CASSVPGSGGYTF.

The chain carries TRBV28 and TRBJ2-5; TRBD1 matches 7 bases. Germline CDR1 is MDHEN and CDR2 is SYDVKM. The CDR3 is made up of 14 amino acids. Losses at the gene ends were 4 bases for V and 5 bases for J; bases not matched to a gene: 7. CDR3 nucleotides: TGTGCCAGCAGTTACGCGAGGGGGCCGGAGACCCAGTACTTC. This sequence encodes CASSYARGPETQYF.

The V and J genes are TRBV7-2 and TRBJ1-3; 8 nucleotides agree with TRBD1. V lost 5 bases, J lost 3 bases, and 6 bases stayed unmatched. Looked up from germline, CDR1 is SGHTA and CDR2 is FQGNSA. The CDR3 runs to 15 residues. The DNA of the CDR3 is TGTGCCAGCAGCACCGACAGGGGAAGTGGAAACACCATATATTTT. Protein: CASSTDRGSGNTIYF.

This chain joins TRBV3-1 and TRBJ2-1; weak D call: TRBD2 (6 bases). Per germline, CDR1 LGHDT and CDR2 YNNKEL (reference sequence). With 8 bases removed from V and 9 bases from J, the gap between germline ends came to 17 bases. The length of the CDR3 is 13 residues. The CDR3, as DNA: TGTGCCAGCCATAGCGGCCCGGTGGGTGAGCAGTTCTTC. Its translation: CASHSGPVGEQFF.